The present T cell receptor beta chain was sequenced within a study of blood T cell repertoires in COVID-19. Study background: Collection of acute and convalescent COVID-19 samples took place in the United States, Italy and Spain. T cells, B-cell-depleted T cells, or PBMCs supplied cDNA or gDNA.

Germline V lookup: CDR1 LNHNV, CDR2 YYDKDF (reference sequence). The CDR3 extends over 13 amino acids. V was pared by 8 bases and J by 2 bases, with 12 bases between. Original methodology: Quantification of nucleated cells was approximated via reference gene primer amplification. Generated by immunoSEQ multiplex PCR, the TCRdb table keeps only in-frame clones and is missing some. V, J and clone size derive from that table, while D and trimming were established from the DNA sequence. Among some 260,000 clones, around 90% were seen once, and the ten largest hold about 0.8%. This rearrangement joins TRBV15 to TRBJ2-5; no clear D. The sample taken for sequencing was peripheral blood. This sequence originates from a woman in her 30s with acute or convalescent COVID-19. CDR3 in DNA: TGTGCCACCTCTGATGGGCAGCAAGAGACCCAGTACTTC. Protein: CATSDGQQETQYF.